Below are 11 T cell receptor beta chains sequenced from a single sample in a study of T cell repertoires in cytomegalovirus infection. TCRdb itself ran the reads through MiXCR, one entry per CDR3 protein. This sample carries 450,000 to 600,000 distinct CDR3 sequences, about 39% of them seen once, and the ten largest clones take 40% to 50%. No cognate antigen is known for these TCRs. Sequenced here: cultured PBMCs, sampled from culture after CMV antigen stimulation. These TCRs come from a human donor in good health (CMV status not recorded). Some clones in this sample may be carry-over from other donors' samples.

This clonotype occurred a few times. The V gene is TRBV6-1, the J gene TRBJ1-2; D is undetermined. Trimming left V 3 bases short and J 3 bases short, with 8 bases between. From germline, CDR1 is MNHNS and CDR2 SASEGT. The CDR3 sequence is 13 residues long. The CDR3 loop is CASSDLGYYGYTF. DNA for the CDR3: TGTGCCAGCAGTGATTTGGGTTACTATGGCTACACCTTC.

The chain links TRBV14 to TRBJ2-1; 10 bases map to TRBD1. J was trimmed by 7 bases and V by 7 bases; bases with no gene match: 4. Looked up from germline, CDR1 is SGHDN and CDR2 is FVKESK. This CDR3 has 13 residues. The CDR3 DNA reads as TGTGCCAGCACGACAGGGGGCTTTAATGAGCAGTTCTTC. This encodes CASTTGGFNEQFF.

This clonotype was found many times. The CDR3 region has the DNA TGTGCCAGCAGCTTTACTAGACAAGAGACCCAGTACTTC. Translating it yields CASSFTRQETQYF. V is TRBV7-2 and J is TRBJ2-5, with D possibly TRBD2 on 5 matching bases. Trimming shortened V by 3 bases and J by 2 bases, and 7 bases separated the two germline ends. This CDR3 is 13 amino acids long. The germline V gene encodes CDR1 SGHTA and CDR2 FQGNSA.

This clonotype was counted only a few times. The chain carries TRBV2 and TRBJ2-3, with no clear D. The V end was cut by 4 bases, the J end by 4 bases, with 6 bases between. The CDR3 length is 12 residues. CDR1 is SNHLY, CDR2 FYNNEI, per germline. CDR3 in DNA: TGTGCCAGCAGTGTTGACGCAGATACGCAGTATTTT. Translation gives CASSVDADTQYF.

The rearrangement links TRBV7-2 to TRBJ1-2; possible D gene TRBD1, 5 bases. Germline CDR1 SGHTA, CDR2 FQGNSA. The CDR3 is 12 amino acids. Trimming cost V 0 bases and J 13 bases, with 12 bases left between them. The CDR3 bases are TGTGCCAGCAGCTTAGCCCCGGGAAGGGGCACCTTC. Translating it yields CASSLAPGRGTF.

The chain combines TRBV5-1 with TRBJ2-5; no reliable D call. Trimming cost V 0 bases and J 5 bases, with 11 bases left between them. Germline CDR1 and CDR2: SGHRS and YFSETQ. CDR3 length: 14 amino acids. The CDR3 here is CASSLAGRFETQYF. Here the CDR3 DNA reads TGCGCCAGCAGCTTGGCGGGCAGGTTTGAGACCCAGTACTTC.

This chain links TRBV7-6 with TRBJ2-3; D perhaps matches TRBD2 (5 bases). CDR1 is SGHVS and CDR2 is FNYEAQ in the germline V gene. The CDR3 sequence is 14 residues long. The V gene lost 5 bases and the J gene lost 5 bases, with 14 bases spanning the gap. CDR3 nucleotide sequence: TGTGCCAGCAGCATAGGACTCCGCGAAGATACGCAGTATTTT. Translating it yields CASSIGLREDTQYF. The whole variable domain, remainder taken from reference TRBV7-6 and TRBJ2-3, is GAGVSQSPRYKVTKRGQDVALRCDPISGHVSLYWYRQALGQGPEFLTYFNYEAQQDKSGLPNDRFSAERPEGSISTLTIQRTEQRDSAMYRCASSIGLREDTQYFGPGTRLTVL.

The V call is TRBV7-9, the J call TRBJ1-1, with D possibly matching TRBD1 (5 bases). The CDR3 extends over 15 amino acids. Germline CDR1 and CDR2: SEHNR and FQNEAQ (reference sequence). Trimming removed 4 bases at V and 11 bases at J, with 23 bases between. In DNA form, the CDR3 reads TGTGCCAGCAGCTCTGACCGGGACGGATTACGCGGGGCTTTCTTT. This codes for CASSSDRDGLRGAFF.

In this sample, this clonotype turned up a few times. The CDR3, as DNA: TGTGCCAGCAGCCAAACGCGAGGGGACTCGGCTTTCTTT. Its protein is CASSQTRGDSAFF. V and J are TRBV7-6 and TRBJ1-1, with TRBD1 as a possible D gene (5 bases). The V gene lost 5 bases and the J gene lost 11 bases, with 18 bases spanning the gap. The CDR3 runs to 13 residues. Germline CDR1 is SGHVS and CDR2 is FNYEAQ. Drawing the rest from reference TRBV7-6 and TRBJ1-1, the complete variable domain is GAGVSQSPRYKVTKRGQDVALRCDPISGHVSLYWYRQALGQGPEFLTYFNYEAQQDKSGLPNDRFSAERPEGSISTLTIQRTEQRDSAMYRCASSQTRGDSAFFGQGTRLTVV.

The sample holds a few counts of this clonotype. V gene TRBV27 combines with J gene TRBJ2-1; 10 bases match TRBD2. The V gene's germline CDR1 is MNHEY and CDR2 SMNVEV (reference sequence). The CDR3 totals 13 residues. J gave up 12 bases and V 6 bases, and 8 bases lay outside the gene matches. The CDR3 reads CASRPAGGFPQFF. The CDR3 nucleotides are TGTGCCAGCAGACCAGCGGGGGGGTTCCCGCAGTTCTTC.

V and J are TRBV7-8 and TRBJ1-6; possibly TRBD1 for D (5 bases). The CDR3 sequence is 16 residues long. Deletions cut 5 bases from V and 7 bases from J, with 18 bases between. The germline CDR1 and CDR2 sequences are SGHVS and FQNEAQ. The CDR3: CASSPRPGRLNSPLHF. The CDR3 DNA reads TGTGCCAGCAGCCCACGACCGGGACGGTTAAATTCACCCCTCCACTTT.